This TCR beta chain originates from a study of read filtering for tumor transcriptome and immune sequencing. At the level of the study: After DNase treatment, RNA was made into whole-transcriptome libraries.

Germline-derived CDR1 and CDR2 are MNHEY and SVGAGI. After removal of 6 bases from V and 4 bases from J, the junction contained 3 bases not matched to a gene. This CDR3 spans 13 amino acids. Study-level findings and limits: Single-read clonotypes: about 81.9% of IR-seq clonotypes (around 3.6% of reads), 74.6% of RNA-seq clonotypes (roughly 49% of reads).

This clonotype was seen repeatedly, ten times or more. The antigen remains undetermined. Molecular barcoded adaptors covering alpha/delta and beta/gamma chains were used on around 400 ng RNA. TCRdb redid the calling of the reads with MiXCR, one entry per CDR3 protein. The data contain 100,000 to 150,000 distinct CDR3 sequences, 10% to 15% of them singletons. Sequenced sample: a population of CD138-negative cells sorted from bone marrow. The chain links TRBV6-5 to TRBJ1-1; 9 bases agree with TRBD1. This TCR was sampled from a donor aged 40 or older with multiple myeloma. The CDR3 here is CASRTGGGTEAFF. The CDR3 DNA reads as TGTGCCAGCAGGACAGGGGGAGGCACTGAAGCTTTCTTT.